What follows are 21 T cell receptor beta chains derived from one specimen sequenced in a study of vaccination effects on CD4 cells after COVID-19. Antigens of these TCRs are unknown. Peptide-pool stimulation followed by sequencing identified expanded antigen-specific CD4+ clonotypes in the ViraFEST assay. After about 10 days in culture, the CD4+ T cells were isolated. Neither prior SARS-CoV-2 infection nor positive nucleocapsid antibodies were present in the vaccine recipients. Using immunoSEQ multiplex PCR, the repertoire was profiled, and TCRdb retains in-frame clones only, with some absent. The profile shows more than 40,000 clones, around 80% of them singletons. This sample comprised CD4+ T cells from PBMCs cultured with SARS-CoV-2 spike peptides, obtained before COVID-19 vaccination. These receptors were taken from a human donor who received a COVID-19 vaccine.

CDR3 sequence: CASSFSFPGTSGGNEQFF. The CDR3 bases are TGTGCCAGCTCATTTTCCTTTCCCGGGACTAGCGGGGGTAATGAGCAGTTCTTC. The chain has TRBV18 and TRBJ2-1, with TRBD2 matching 14 bases. The V and J ends lost 5 bases and 7 bases, in that order; junction bases with no gene match: 13. Germline V lookup: CDR1 KGHSH, CDR2 LQKENI. The CDR3 runs 18 residues.

This clone was seen only a few times. V is TRBV7-8 and J is TRBJ1-6; maybe TRBD1 (5 bases). The CDR3 loop spans 14 amino acids. Trimming stripped 5 bases from V and 10 bases from J, with 15 bases between. Germline V lookup: CDR1 SGHVS, CDR2 FQNEAQ. The CDR3 reads CASSVGTASSPLHF. In DNA, the CDR3 is TGTGCCAGCAGCGTGGGGACGGCTAGCTCACCCCTCCACTTT. Together with reference TRBV7-8 and TRBJ1-6, the CDR3 gives the full variable domain: GAGVSQSPRYKVAKRGQDVALRCDPISGHVSLFWYQQALGQGPEFLTYFQNEAQLDKSGLPSDRFFAERPEGSVSTLKIQRTQQEDSAVYLCASSVGTASSPLHFGNGTRLTVT.

The genes are TRBV30 and TRBJ2-2, with 8 bases matching TRBD2. This CDR3 has 18 residues. V shed 4 bases and J 0 bases; nucleotides not matched to a gene: 13. CDR1 and CDR2 (germline): GTSNPN, SVGIG (reference sequence). In DNA, the CDR3 is TGTGCCTGGAAAACTAAAGCGGGGGCCGTCGCGAACACCGGGGAGCTGTTTTTT. It encodes CAWKTKAGAVANTGELFF.

This clone was detected only a few times. V is TRBV5-4 and J is TRBJ1-2; 7 bases are shared with TRBD1. V lost 2 bases to trimming and J lost 4 bases; unmatched junction nucleotides: 5. This CDR3 is 14 amino acids long. Per germline, CDR1 SGHNT and CDR2 YYREEE (reference sequence). In nucleotides, the CDR3 is TGTGCCAGCAGCTTAGAGGGGGCCGGCTATGGCTACACCTTC. It encodes CASSLEGAGYGYTF. The whole variable domain, remainder taken from reference TRBV5-4 and TRBJ1-2, is ETGVTQSPTHLIKTRGQQVTLRCSSQSGHNTVSWYQQALGQGPQFIFQYYREEENGRGNFPPRFSGLQFPNYSSELNVNALELDDSALYLCASSLEGAGYGYTFGSGTRLTVV.

The genes are TRBV6-5 and TRBJ1-5; a possible D gene is TRBD1 (5 bases). This CDR3 spans 13 amino acids. Germline assignment: CDR1 MNHEY and CDR2 SVGAGI. V was pared by 2 bases and J by 7 bases, with 9 bases between. The CDR3 loop is CASSYTREQPQHF. The CDR3 nucleotides read TGTGCCAGCAGTTACACCAGGGAGCAGCCCCAGCATTTT.

V usage is TRBV14 and J usage is TRBJ2-2; the D gene is possibly TRBD1 (6 bases). Trimming pared 5 bases from V and 1 base from J, leaving 17 bases between. The length of the CDR3 is 17 residues. Germline values: CDR1 SGHDN, CDR2 FVKESK. The CDR3 is CASSITVTGLNTGELFF. DNA of the CDR3: TGTGCCAGCAGCATAACGGTTACAGGGCTGAACACCGGGGAGCTGTTTTTT.

The chain employs TRBV29-1 and TRBJ2-5, with no clear D. Trimming stripped 5 bases from V and 5 bases from J, with 9 bases between. This CDR3 spans 11 amino acids. Germline V gene lookup returns CDR1 SQVTM and CDR2 ANQGSEA. The CDR3 sequence: CSVLFAETQYF. The CDR3 coding sequence is TGCAGCGTTCTTTTCGCGGAGACCCAGTACTTC.

Only a few counts were recorded for this clone. The chain has TRBV19 and TRBJ1-2; D ambiguous. The germline V gene has CDR1 LNHDA and CDR2 SQIVND (reference sequence). The CDR3 is 12 residues long. V lost 7 bases to trimming and J lost 0 bases, with 6 bases between them. The CDR3 DNA sequence: TGTGCCAGTATTGACGCTAACTATGGCTACACCTTC. It yields the protein CASIDANYGYTF.

This chain links TRBV7-2 with TRBJ1-2; D remains unclear. This CDR3 is built from 14 residues. The germline V and J ends were trimmed by 1 base and 3 bases, with 9 bases remaining between them. CDR1 is SGHTA, CDR2 FQGNSA, per germline. The CDR3 nucleotides are TGTGCCAGCAGCTTAGTTTATAGCGACTATGGCTACACCTTC. Translating it yields CASSLVYSDYGYTF.

J is TRBJ2-3 and V is TRBV2, with D possibly being TRBD1 (5 bases). The CDR3 contains 21 residues. Germline V lookup: CDR1 SNHLY, CDR2 FYNNEI. Trimming cost V 7 bases and J 0 bases, with 32 bases left between them. The DNA of the CDR3 is TGTGCCAGCATCGACGCAGGGTCGTTTGGTGAGGTAACTTCTAGCACAGATACGCAGTATTTT. This translates into CASIDAGSFGEVTSSTDTQYF.

V and J are TRBV11-1 and TRBJ2-5; D perhaps matches TRBD2 (5 bases). Germline CDR1 reads SGHAT; CDR2 reads FQDESV (reference sequence). The V end was cut by 1 base, the J end by 2 bases, with 11 bases between. This CDR3 has 15 residues. As DNA, the CDR3 is TGTGCCAGCAGCTTAGACCCAGGACTTCAAGAGACCCAGTACTTC. It yields the protein CASSLDPGLQETQYF.

The rearrangement uses TRBV9 and TRBJ2-3, with 11 bases lining up with TRBD1. Germline-derived CDR1 and CDR2 are SGDLS and YYNGEE. The V and J ends lost 0 bases and 4 bases, in that order; junction bases with no gene match: 4. This CDR3 has 16 residues. CDR3 sequence: CASSVEGTGGADTQYF. CDR3 in DNA: TGTGCCAGCAGCGTAGAGGGGACAGGGGGTGCAGATACGCAGTATTTT.

This clone has just one count. The J gene is TRBJ1-2, the V gene TRBV6-5; 8 bases are shared with TRBD1. The CDR3 contains 12 residues. Losses at the gene ends were 6 bases for V and 10 bases for J; bases not matched to a gene: 7. Germline assignment: CDR1 MNHEY and CDR2 SVGAGI. The CDR3 region has the DNA TGTGCCAGCAGGAAGGACAGGGCCGACTACACCTTC. This gives the protein CASRKDRADYTF.

The J gene is TRBJ2-3, the V gene TRBV5-5; 8 nucleotides align to TRBD1. The CDR3 spans 16 residues. The germline V gene has CDR1 SGHKS and CDR2 YYEKEE (reference sequence). V was clipped by 4 bases and J by 0 bases; unmatched bases: 7. The CDR3 sequence: CASSTYQGASTDTQYF. In DNA, the CDR3 is TGTGCCAGCAGCACCTACCAGGGGGCTAGCACAGATACGCAGTATTTT.

The sample holds a few counts of this clone. The chain uses TRBV24-1 and TRBJ1-2; 9 nucleotides align to TRBD1. The CDR3 spans 15 residues. V lost 4 bases to trimming and J lost 4 bases; unmatched junction nucleotides: 6. Germline assignment: CDR1 KGHDR and CDR2 SFDVKD. The CDR3 sequence: CATSEAGTGTYGYTF. CDR3 DNA: TGTGCCACCAGTGAAGCCGGGACAGGGACCTATGGCTACACCTTC.

The CDR3 sequence: CASSVGAATNTGELFF. As DNA, the CDR3 is TGTGCCAGCAGCGTAGGGGCAGCAACGAACACCGGGGAGCTGTTTTTT. J is TRBJ2-2 and V is TRBV9; D unresolved. V was shortened by 0 bases and J by 0 bases, with 9 bases between the two germline ends. The germline gives CDR1 SGDLS, CDR2 YYNGEE. The CDR3 is 16 amino acids. Supplemented by reference TRBV9 and TRBJ2-2, the full variable domain reads DSGVTQTPKHLITATGQRVTLRCSPRSGDLSVYWYQQSLDQGLQFLIQYYNGEERAKGNILERFSAQQFPDLHSELNLSSLELGDSALYFCASSVGAATNTGELFFGEGSRLTVL.

This chain uses TRBV5-1 with TRBJ2-3; no definite D call. This CDR3 comprises 15 residues. V shed 2 bases and J shed 0 bases, with 10 bases lying between them. The V gene's germline CDR1 is SGHRS and CDR2 YFSETQ. CDR3 bases: TGCGCCAGCAGCTTAGATACAACTAGCACAGATACGCAGTATTTT. The encoded protein is CASSLDTTSTDTQYF.

The genes are TRBV7-9 and TRBJ2-1, with D perhaps TRBD1 or TRBD2 (7 bases each). The CDR3 is 17 amino acids. V was trimmed by 5 bases and J by 0 bases, leaving 17 bases between them. Per germline, CDR1 SEHNR and CDR2 FQNEAQ (reference sequence). The CDR3 loop reads CASSGRGGELSYNEQFF. The DNA for the CDR3 is TGTGCCAGCAGCGGCAGGGGGGGGGAACTCTCCTACAATGAGCAGTTCTTC.

The chain uses TRBV6-5 and TRBJ2-3, with D uncertain. Trimming left V 1 base short and J 0 bases short, with 2 bases between. Germline V gene lookup returns CDR1 MNHEY and CDR2 SVGAGI. CDR3 length: 13 amino acids. The CDR3 protein is CASSYFSTDTQYF. The CDR3 coding sequence is TGTGCCAGCAGTTACTTCAGCACAGATACGCAGTATTTT.

The V gene is TRBV30, the J gene TRBJ1-1; a weak D match, TRBD1 (5 bases). Trimming left V 2 bases short and J 0 bases short, with 13 bases between. CDR3 size: 15 residues. CDR1 and CDR2 from the germline V gene are GTSNPN and SVGIG (reference sequence). This CDR3 is CAWSSISQVNTEAFF. DNA for the CDR3: TGTGCCTGGAGTTCAATCTCACAGGTGAACACTGAAGCTTTCTTT.

This clone was counted a single time. The chain carries TRBV5-1 and TRBJ2-3, with D possibly being TRBD2 (6 bases). V dropped 6 bases and J dropped 4 bases, with 12 bases sitting between them. The CDR3 extends over 13 amino acids. CDR1 is SGHRS and CDR2 is YFSETQ in the germline V gene. The CDR3 sequence: CASTLGGADTQYF. In DNA, the CDR3 is TGCGCCAGCACCCTCGGGGGTGCAGATACGCAGTATTTT.